This T cell receptor beta chain was documented in a study of shared clonotypes between healthy human individuals. This CDR3 is built from 13 residues. V was pared by 1 base and J by 7 bases, with 8 bases between. CDR1 is SGHRS and CDR2 is YFSETQ in the germline V gene. This clone was counted many times. Its antigen is unknown. Study-wide results and limits: Approximately 4.6% of naive CD4 clonotypes were common to several donors. Compared with memory subsets, naive subsets generally had larger estimated richness.

TCRdb keeps only in-frame clones here, not all; method: immunoSEQ multiplex PCR. The data contain some 350,000 clones, about 74% of them singletons. Splitting the CD4+ cells yielded a CD45RA+ naive subset and a CD45RA-negative memory subset. The receptor's source is a man between 25 and 39 years old in good health. Specimen: memory CD4+ T cells sorted from blood. Subset meaning: CD45RA-negative fraction. The V and J genes are TRBV5-1 and TRBJ1-4; D is unclear. The CDR3 DNA reads TGCGCCAGCAGCTTGTCGCCGGGTGAAAAACTGTTTTTT. Protein: CASSLSPGEKLFF.